These 30 T cell receptor beta chains share one sample of origin, sequenced in a study of cytomegalovirus exposure and HLA in healthy donors. This table comes from immunoSEQ multiplex PCR, and its TCRdb copy is limited to in-frame clones, with some not included. The sample consists of hundreds of thousands of clones, around 87% of them appearing once. The material sequenced was PBMCs. These receptors came from a man between 18 and 29 years old in good health and CMV-seronegative.

This clone was counted at least ten times. The chain links TRBV10-2 to TRBJ2-7; TRBD2 might be the D (6 bases). Germline V CDR1 and CDR2: WSHSY, SAAADI. The length of the CDR3 is 11 residues. The V and J ends lost 6 bases and 12 bases respectively, with 15 bases between them. The CDR3 loop reads CASSGGVGPYF. CDR3 DNA: TGCGCCAGCAGCGGAGGGGTTGGACCGTACTTC.

V gene TRBV28 combines with J gene TRBJ1-2; 7 bases line up with TRBD1. CDR3 length equals 13 residues. The ends lost 10 bases at V and 8 bases at J; junction bases unmatched: 13. Per the germline V gene, CDR1 is MDHEN and CDR2 is SYDVKM. The CDR3 coding sequence is TGTGCCACCTACAAGGGGGCAGCAAGCGGCTACACCTTC. This gives the protein CATYKGAASGYTF.

The CDR3 loop is CASSRATNEKLFF. CDR3 sequence (DNA): TGTGCCAGTTCCAGGGCAACTAATGAAAAACTGTTTTTT. This chain joins TRBV27 and TRBJ1-4; perhaps TRBD1 as D (5 bases). This CDR3 spans 13 amino acids. The V gene's germline CDR1 is MNHEY and CDR2 SMNVEV (reference sequence). V was trimmed by 9 bases and J by 0 bases, leaving 8 bases between them.

This clone has only one observation. The V and J genes are TRBV9 and TRBJ1-2; TRBD1 matches at 7 bases. CDR1 is SGDLS and CDR2 is YYNGEE in the germline V gene. The V and J ends lost 0 bases and 4 bases, in that order; junction bases with no gene match: 9. The CDR3 runs to 16 residues. The CDR3 here is CASSVDEGAWSYGYTF. Here the CDR3 DNA reads TGTGCCAGCAGCGTAGATGAGGGGGCGTGGAGCTATGGCTACACCTTC.

The chain has TRBV5-8 and TRBJ2-1, with 12 positions matching TRBD2. With 3 bases clipped from V and 6 bases from J, the junction kept 4 bases outside the gene matches. Germline assignment: CDR1 SGHTS and CDR2 YDEGEE. The CDR3 consists of 15 residues. The CDR3 region has the DNA TGTGCCAGCAGCTCCGGACTAGCGGGATTCAATGAGCAGTTCTTC. Protein sequence: CASSSGLAGFNEQFF.

The rearrangement joins TRBV5-1 to TRBJ1-6; the match to TRBD1 covers 9 bases. The CDR3 totals 12 residues. CDR1 is SGHRS, CDR2 YFSETQ, per germline. Germline trimming cut 7 bases from V and 9 bases from J; bases unmatched to any gene: 2. CDR3 bases: TGCGCCAGCGGGACAGGGAGTTCACCCCTCCACTTT. This gives the protein CASGTGSSPLHF.

The chain couples TRBV27 to TRBJ1-5; D is perhaps TRBD1 (5 bases). V was cut by 2 bases and J by 5 bases, with 10 bases left in between. Germline CDR1 and CDR2: MNHEY and SMNVEV (reference sequence). The CDR3 extends over 14 amino acids. CDR3 protein: CASSLQGSDQPQHF. DNA of the CDR3: TGTGCCAGCAGTTTACAGGGAAGTGATCAGCCCCAGCATTTT.

The gene calls are TRBV9 and TRBJ1-5, with D uncertain. Germline CDR1 reads SGDLS; CDR2 reads YYNGEE. The CDR3 length is 15 residues. Trimming took 0 bases from V and 5 from J, leaving 12 bases between them. The DNA for the CDR3 is TGTGCCAGCAGCGTAGGTCCCGGGTTCGATCAGCCCCAGCATTTT. This codes for CASSVGPGFDQPQHF.

This chain links TRBV6-1 with TRBJ2-1; 11 positions match TRBD2. The V gene end was trimmed by 4 bases and the J gene end by 5 bases; junction bases not matched to a gene: 4. The CDR3 runs to 15 residues. The germline CDR1 and CDR2 sequences are MNHNS and SASEGT. CDR3 coding DNA: TGTGCCAGCAGTGTGACTAGCGGGGTAAACAATGAGCAGTTCTTC. As protein: CASSVTSGVNNEQFF.

The chain couples TRBV29-1 to TRBJ2-2; 11 bases align to TRBD2. From germline, CDR1 is SQVTM and CDR2 ANQGSEA. Trimming cost V 8 bases and J 6 bases; bases outside gene matches: 8. The length of the CDR3 is 14 residues. The CDR3 reads CSSMTSGTAGELFF. The CDR3 DNA follows: TGCAGCTCAATGACTAGCGGGACCGCCGGGGAGCTGTTTTTT.

V and J are TRBV19 and TRBJ1-1; 9 bases line up with TRBD1. Germline CDR1 reads LNHDA; CDR2 reads SQIVND (reference sequence). CDR3 length: 16 residues. J was trimmed by 0 bases and V by 4 bases; bases with no gene match: 6. CDR3 coding DNA: TGTGCCAGTAGTAGACCGACAGGGGGAGTGAACACTGAAGCTTTCTTT. Encoded protein: CASSRPTGGVNTEAFF.

This chain connects TRBV18 to TRBJ2-7; 11 bases match TRBD2. The V segment lost 4 bases and the J segment 1 base; nucleotides outside the gene matches: 6. There are 16 residues in the CDR3. Germline V lookup: CDR1 KGHSH, CDR2 LQKENI. The CDR3 nucleotides read TGTGCCAGCTCACAAGGTAGCGGGGGGGGATCCTACGAGCAGTACTTC. Protein product: CASSQGSGGGSYEQYF. Complete variable domain (other parts from reference TRBV18 and TRBJ2-7): NAGVMQNPRHLVRRRGQEARLRCSPMKGHSHVYWYRQLPEEGLKFMVYLQKENIIDESGMPKERFSAEFPKEGPSILRIQQVVRGDSAAYFCASSQGSGGGSYEQYFGPGTRLTVT.

The rearrangement links TRBV6-6 to TRBJ1-5; D is unclear. Trimming took off 0 bases at V and 7 bases at J, with 4 bases between the two ends. The CDR3 contains 12 residues. The germline V gene encodes CDR1 MNHNY and CDR2 SVGAGI (reference sequence). The CDR3 here is CASSYSEQPQHF. The CDR3 region has the DNA TGTGCCAGCAGTTACTCGGAGCAGCCCCAGCATTTT.

This chain uses TRBV7-6 with TRBJ2-3; D not resolved. CDR3 size: 14 residues. Germline V gene sequence: CDR1 SGHVS, CDR2 FNYEAQ. Trimming removed 5 bases at V and 7 bases at J, with 16 bases between. The CDR3 loop reads CASSPALWANTQYF. The CDR3 DNA sequence: TGTGCCAGCAGCCCCGCCTTATGGGCAAATACGCAGTATTTT.

CDR3 loop: CASSSKQGFTEAFF. CDR3 bases: TGTGCCAGCAGCTCAAAACAGGGTTTTACTGAAGCTTTCTTT. The rearrangement uses TRBV5-4 and TRBJ1-1, with D possibly matching TRBD1 (6 bases). In germline, CDR1 is SGHNT, CDR2 YYREEE (reference sequence). The CDR3 has 14 amino acids. V was trimmed by 3 bases and J by 5 bases, leaving 14 bases between them.

V usage is TRBV4-2 and J usage is TRBJ2-3; 7 bases are shared with TRBD1. CDR3 length: 16 amino acids. Germline assignment: CDR1 LGHNA and CDR2 YNFKEQ. The trim removed 4 bases at V and 4 bases at J, leaving 11 bases unmatched. CDR3: CASSPYGTGEPDTQYF. DNA of the CDR3: TGTGCCAGCAGCCCCTATGGCACAGGGGAGCCAGATACGCAGTATTTT.

The rearrangement links TRBV11-2 to TRBJ2-3; 8 bases line up with TRBD2. Germline-derived CDR1 and CDR2 are SGHAT and FQNNGV. Trimming at V came to 5 bases and at J to 5 bases, leaving 6 bases not matched to a gene. The CDR3 runs to 14 residues. The CDR3, as DNA: TGTGCCAGCAGCCTACTAAGCGGGGGAGATACGCAGTATTTT. Protein product: CASSLLSGGDTQYF.

V usage is TRBV28 and J usage is TRBJ2-2; TRBD2 matches at 8 bases. V trimming: 5 bases; J trimming: 3 bases; junction bases outside the gene matches: 8. Germline V CDR1 and CDR2: MDHEN, SYDVKM. The CDR3 is 16 residues long. The CDR3 loop is CASSPGLAGYTGELFF. The CDR3 DNA sequence: TGTGCCAGCAGTCCTGGACTAGCCGGGTACACCGGGGAGCTGTTTTTT.

The CDR3 DNA follows: TGTGCCAGCAGTCCCCGTGACAGGGGCGTCACTGAAGCTTTCTTT. Residues: CASSPRDRGVTEAFF. The chain is built from TRBV6-6 and TRBJ1-1; 8 bases align to TRBD1. The CDR3 spans 15 residues. The germline V gene has CDR1 MNHNY and CDR2 SVGAGI (reference sequence). Trimming at V came to 5 bases and at J to 4 bases, leaving 9 bases not matched to a gene.

The chain uses TRBV27 and TRBJ1-1; no firm D call. The germline V gene has CDR1 MNHEY and CDR2 SMNVEV (reference sequence). Trimming left V 6 bases short and J 0 bases short, with 8 bases between. CDR3 length equals 13 residues. In nucleotides, the CDR3 is TGTGCCAGCAGGCTAGCATTGAACACTGAAGCTTTCTTT. It specifies CASRLALNTEAFF.

J is TRBJ1-5 and V is TRBV5-1, with unresolved D. Germline-derived CDR1 and CDR2 are SGHRS and YFSETQ. V shed 6 bases and J shed 3 bases, with 13 bases lying between them. This CDR3 has 14 amino acids. DNA for the CDR3: TGCGCCAGCATCTATCTCGAGGACAATCAGCCCCAGCATTTT. It specifies CASIYLEDNQPQHF.

V usage is TRBV27 and J usage is TRBJ1-1, with D possibly being TRBD1 (5 bases). CDR1 and CDR2 (germline): MNHEY, SMNVEV (reference sequence). The V end was cut by 8 bases, the J end by 5 bases, with 18 bases between. The CDR3 is made up of 14 amino acids. In nucleotides, the CDR3 is TGTGCCAGCCATACTCAGGGAATGGGGACTGAAGCTTTCTTT. It yields the protein CASHTQGMGTEAFF.

The chain combines TRBV6-1 with TRBJ1-2; tentative D call: TRBD1 (6 bases). The germline V gene encodes CDR1 MNHNS and CDR2 SASEGT. The CDR3 covers 13 residues. The V gene lost 2 bases and the J gene lost 6 bases, with 10 bases spanning the gap. The CDR3: CASSEIGGDGYTF. The CDR3 DNA reads as TGTGCCAGCAGTGAAATAGGGGGTGATGGCTACACCTTC.

In its sample, this clone was seen a few times. The gene calls are TRBV7-3 and TRBJ2-5; 9 bases are a match to TRBD2. Looked up from germline, CDR1 is SGHTA and CDR2 is FQGTGA. The CDR3 totals 15 residues. Trimming removed 2 bases from V and 2 bases from J; junction bases left unmatched: 3. The CDR3 region is CASSLSSGAQETQYF. The CDR3 DNA reads as TGTGCCAGCAGCTTATCTAGCGGGGCACAAGAGACCCAGTACTTC.

The CDR3 region has the DNA TGTGCCAGCAGCCCAATAGGACTAGCGGGAGGAACCGGGGAGCTGTTTTTT. Translation: CASSPIGLAGGTGELFF. This sequence joins TRBV4-2 and TRBJ2-2, with TRBD2 identical over 14 bases. The germline V gene has CDR1 LGHNA and CDR2 YNFKEQ. The CDR3 extends over 17 amino acids. The trim removed 4 bases at V and 5 bases at J, leaving 6 bases unmatched.

This chain uses TRBV30 with TRBJ2-7; 8 bases are a match to TRBD2. CDR1 and CDR2 (germline): GTSNPN, SVGIG (reference sequence). V lost 2 bases to trimming and J lost 4 bases; unmatched junction nucleotides: 4. The CDR3 contains 13 residues. The CDR3 is CAWSKTSAYEQYF. DNA for the CDR3: TGTGCCTGGAGTAAGACTAGCGCGTACGAGCAGTACTTC.

This rearrangement joins TRBV6-1 to TRBJ2-7; TRBD1 aligns across 7 bases. CDR1 is MNHNS, CDR2 SASEGT, per germline. Trimming removed 5 bases from V and 6 bases from J; junction bases left unmatched: 7. The CDR3 spans 13 residues. The DNA for the CDR3 is TGTGCCAGCAGTAGACAGGGTTACTCCGAGCAGTACTTC. It encodes CASSRQGYSEQYF.

This chain joins TRBV28 and TRBJ1-3; weak D call: TRBD1 (5 bases). CDR1 and CDR2 (germline): MDHEN, SYDVKM. The CDR3 loop spans 14 amino acids. V was clipped by 5 bases and J by 3 bases, with 11 bases between them. CDR3 region: CASSRGGFGNTIYF. In DNA form, the CDR3 reads TGTGCCAGCAGTAGGGGAGGGTTTGGAAACACCATATATTTT.

In this sample, this clone turned up once. V is TRBV2 and J is TRBJ2-1, with 8 bases matching TRBD2. With V trimmed by 4 bases and J by 0 bases, 2 bases remained unmatched. CDR1 and CDR2 from the germline V gene are SNHLY and FYNNEI. This CDR3 comprises 15 residues. The CDR3 DNA reads TGTGCCAGCAGTGCGGGGGGGAGCTCCTACAATGAGCAGTTCTTC. Its protein product is CASSAGGSSYNEQFF.

This clone was observed a single time. The CDR3 coding sequence is TGTGCCAGCAGCTTGGGACAGGGGTCCGCCGGGGAGCTGTTTTTT. This encodes CASSLGQGSAGELFF. The J gene is TRBJ2-2, the V gene TRBV11-3, with 10 nucleotides matching TRBD1. This CDR3 has 15 amino acids. Germline CDR1 reads SGHNT; CDR2 reads YENEEA. V shed 3 bases, J shed 6 bases, and the junction held 4 bases outside the gene matches.